The rows below give T cell receptor beta chains drawn from one sample of a study of T cell repertoires in cytomegalovirus infection. One entry per CDR3 protein, called by TCRdb with MiXCR from the reads. The data contain 150,000 or so distinct CDR3 sequences, roughly 32% of them singletons. No antigen has been assigned to these receptors. The sample here was CD8+ T cells from cultured PBMCs, taken from culture after CMV antigen stimulation. These receptors were collected from a human donor in good health (CMV status not recorded). Some clones in this sample may be carry-over from other donors' samples. Each CDR3 is given with its conserved first and last residue.

len	v_gene	j_gene	CDR3aa
13	TRBV6-6	TRBJ2-7	CASRGQNFYEQYF
15	TRBV20-1	TRBJ1-5	CSALTQGVGNQPQHF
13	TRBV20-1	TRBJ1-2	CSARDTDLYGYTF
12	TRBV27	TRBJ2-1	CASRSIDNEQFF
16	TRBV6-5	TRBJ2-7	CASNPGGVKLTYEQYF
15	TRBV6-5	TRBJ2-5	CASSYLRQLGETQYF
13	TRBV12-3/TRBV12-4	TRBJ2-3	CASSLRGPDTQYF
14	TRBV6-1	TRBJ2-7	CASSLTGPHYEQYF
12	TRBV7-6	TRBJ2-1	CASSLPDNEQFF
15	TRBV19	TRBJ2-2	CASSIAGTLTGELFF
15	TRBV27	TRBJ1-1	CASRTSTGGNTEAFF
16	TRBV27	TRBJ2-3	CASSLSSGGNLDTQYF
12	TRBV6-6	TRBJ2-5	CASVGGQETQYF
12	TRBV19	TRBJ1-1	CASYRQHTEAFF
13	TRBV7-8	TRBJ1-2	CASSLYGAYGYTF
20	TRBV7-8	TRBJ1-2	CASSPEAGQKRFWRNYGYTF
13	TRBV19	TRBJ1-5	CASNRAVHQPQHF
16	TRBV6-5	TRBJ2-7	CASSDHGLADTYEQYF
16	TRBV25-1	TRBJ2-1	CASRDPGQGNGNEQFF
11	TRBV5-4	TRBJ1-1	CASGRNTEAFF
14	TRBV27	TRBJ2-7	CASSLVGPPGEQYF
15	TRBV6-2/TRBV6-3	TRBJ2-3	CASIRGSTSTDTQYF
15	TRBV12-3/TRBV12-4	TRBJ1-1	CASRGRGTKNTEAFF
15	TRBV6-5	TRBJ1-2	CASSSQGQNLNGYTF
15	TRBV6-5	TRBJ1-5	CASSSGTEVGQPQHF
15	TRBV20-1	TRBJ1-5	CSALDRVTPYQPQHF
18	TRBV7-9	TRBJ2-5	CASSWADLDRGGGETQYF
15	TRBV6-1	TRBJ1-1	CASSEASDLNTEAFF
14	TRBV19	TRBJ1-5	CASSIWDSNQPQHF
12	TRBV20-1	TRBJ1-2	CSSRDTNYGYTF
13	TRBV27	TRBJ2-7	CASSLSGVGEQYF
17	TRBV7-2	TRBJ2-2	CASSRSGTNPNTGELFF
14	TRBV12-3/TRBV12-4	TRBJ1-4	CASSFPGVREKLFF
12	TRBV12-3/TRBV12-4	TRBJ2-7	CASSLGDYEQYF
17	TRBV7-6	TRBJ2-2	CASSFGLAGANTGELFF
16	TRBV6-1	TRBJ2-7	CASSEALGWSPYEQYF
12	TRBV7-9	TRBJ1-1	CASSGQNTEAFF
15	TRBV12-5	TRBJ2-7	CASGLRAGGPEEQYF
15	TRBV2	TRBJ1-2	CASSEQGGYDYGYTF
13	TRBV10-3	TRBJ1-1	CAILGQGPTEAFF
14	TRBV6-1	TRBJ2-7	CASSEPGQQDEQYF
15	TRBV6-5	TRBJ1-1	CASSKGRLGDTEAFF
15	TRBV14	TRBJ1-2	CASSQEQGILYGYTF
18	TRBV28	TRBJ1-6	CASSFHPGGDTYNSPLHF
13	TRBV7-6	TRBJ2-7	CASSSRGGYEQYF
15	TRBV27	TRBJ2-3	CASSFSGASTDTQYF
14	TRBV29-1	TRBJ2-3	CSVDGLAGVDTQYF
16	TRBV20-1	TRBJ2-3	CSARIPVAGGTDTQYF